A selection of T cell receptor beta chains follows, all from one sample in a study of blood T cell repertoires in COVID-19. Profiling relied on immunoSEQ multiplex PCR, and the TCRdb table lists in-frame clones only, not all of them. Among 55,000 to 85,000 clones listed, 81% were seen once. The source material was peripheral blood. The receptors were gathered from a woman aged 70-85 years with acute or convalescent COVID-19. The CDR3 runs from the conserved cysteine through the conserved F or W. The order of the fields is CDR3 DNA, CDR3 protein, D gene, V gene, J gene, clone size. D genes are given only for firm matches. Clone size is given for some rows only: seen once, a few or many times, or a class if the clone is expanded.

TGCGCCAGCAGCGTCGGGACAGGGGCCCCCAATGGCTACACCTTC	CASSVGTGAPNGYTF	TRBD1	TRBV5-1	TRBJ1-2	.
TGTGCCAGCAGTTTTATGGGGGCGCCCACTAATGAAAAACTGTTTTTT	CASSFMGAPTNEKLFF	.	TRBV28	TRBJ1-4	few
TGTGCCAGCAGCGTAGACCAGGTCGGTGGCTACACCTTC	CASSVDQVGGYTF	.	TRBV9	TRBJ1-2	.
TGCGCCAGCAGCCAAGGGACTAGCGGCCACTACGAGCAGTACTTC	CASSQGTSGHYEQYF	TRBD2	TRBV4-1	TRBJ2-7	.
TGCAGCGTTGTGGGTACGTCGGGCGAGCAGTACTTC	CSVVGTSGEQYF	.	TRBV29-1	TRBJ2-7	.
TGCGCCAGCAGCTTCGCCTTGGGGAGTGATTTTAAACTGTTTTTT	CASSFALGSDFKLFF	.	TRBV5-1	TRBJ1-4	.
TGTGCCAGTACCCACCCCAGGGGGGTCAACACCGGGGAGCTGTTTTTT	CASTHPRGVNTGELFF	.	TRBV19	TRBJ2-2	.
TGCGCCAGCACATCGCAGCGGGGGGGCCGGAATGAGCAGTTCTTC	CASTSQRGGRNEQFF	TRBD2	TRBV5-1	TRBJ2-1	.
TGTGCCAGCAGTTTAGGTGTCAGCACTGAAGCTTTCTTT	CASSLGVSTEAFF	.	TRBV12-3/TRBV12-4	TRBJ1-1	once
TGTGCCTGGGGGAGGGACAGAGCGAACACTGAAGCTTTCTTT	CAWGRDRANTEAFF	TRBD1	TRBV30	TRBJ1-1	.
TGTGCCAGCAGCCGCGGAGGCTTCTCCTACGAGCAGTACTTC	CASSRGGFSYEQYF	.	TRBV27	TRBJ2-7	.
TGTGCCAGCAGCTTGTTCGGGGAGGGGAACACTGAAGCTTTCTTT	CASSLFGEGNTEAFF	.	TRBV5-8	TRBJ1-1	.
TGCAGCGCCGGGACAGGTATAGATACGCAGTATTTT	CSAGTGIDTQYF	TRBD1	TRBV29-1	TRBJ2-3	.
TGTGCCAGCAGCTTAGCGACTGTCTTGGGCACCGGGGAGCTGTTTTTT	CASSLATVLGTGELFF	.	TRBV7-2	TRBJ2-2	.
TGTGCCAGCAGTGAAAGGGGAGCTAGCGGGGGCTACAATGAGCAGTTCTTC	CASSERGASGGYNEQFF	TRBD2	TRBV2	TRBJ2-1	.
TGTGCCAGTAGTAAGGGACAGGGAGTTTTCCTATATAGCAATCAGCCCCAGCATTTT	CASSKGQGVFLYSNQPQHF	TRBD1	TRBV19	TRBJ1-5	.
TGTGCCAGCAGCCGCCTAGCCGGACTAGCGGGGGGGAACTACAATGAGCAGTTCTTC	CASSRLAGLAGGNYNEQFF	TRBD2	TRBV14	TRBJ2-1	.
TGTGCCTGGAGTGTACGGGGAGGTGGCTACACCTTC	CAWSVRGGGYTF	.	TRBV30	TRBJ1-2	.
TGTGCCAGCAGGGCCCAGAACACCGGGGAGCTGTTTTTT	CASRAQNTGELFF	.	TRBV6-5	TRBJ2-2	.
TGTGCCAGCAGCGTCGCCACGAGCTCCACAGATACGCAGTATTTT	CASSVATSSTDTQYF	.	TRBV7-2	TRBJ2-3	.
TGTGCCAGCAGCCCCAAGAGTGGGACAGCCGAAAAACTGTTTTTT	CASSPKSGTAEKLFF	TRBD1	TRBV11-2	TRBJ1-4	.
TGTGCCAGCAGTTTCGAGGGAAATAATGAAAAACTGTTTTTT	CASSFEGNNEKLFF	.	TRBV28	TRBJ1-4	.
TGTGCCAGCAGTTTTAAGGGACACCAAGTCCTTTGGAGCAATCAGCCCCAGCATTTT	CASSFKGHQVLWSNQPQHF	.	TRBV28	TRBJ1-5	.
TGTGCCAGCAGCTTGGGGGGAGGGTTTAATGAAAAACTGTTTTTT	CASSLGGGFNEKLFF	.	TRBV7-2	TRBJ1-4	.
TGTGCCAGCAGTGGTACAGGGGCTAGCTCCTATAATTCACCCCTCCACTTT	CASSGTGASSYNSPLHF	TRBD1	TRBV2	TRBJ1-6	few
TGCAGCGTTGAAGATCGGGACAGTCCACTAGCTTTCTTT	CSVEDRDSPLAFF	TRBD1	TRBV29-1	TRBJ1-1	.
TGTGCCACCTCTGGGGCCAGAACGAACACTGAAGCTTTCTTT	CATSGARTNTEAFF	.	TRBV19	TRBJ1-1	.
TGTGCCAGCAGCCAAGCCCAATGGGGGGGGGTCTCCTACGAGCAGTACTTC	CASSQAQWGGVSYEQYF	TRBD2	TRBV14	TRBJ2-7	.
TGTGCCAGCAGTCACAGGGCCTCTGGAAACACCATATATTTT	CASSHRASGNTIYF	.	TRBV3-1/TRBV3-2	TRBJ1-3	few
TGTGCCAGCAGCTTGCCGGAGGTGGGAGCCATATTT	CASSLPEVGAIF	.	TRBV5-5	TRBJ1-6	.
TGTGCCAGCAGTTACTCTCCGACAGACTTCTATGGCTACACCTTC	CASSYSPTDFYGYTF	.	TRBV6-2/TRBV6-3	TRBJ1-2	few
TGTGCCAGCAGTTACCCGCCCACCAGGAATTACTACACCTTC	CASSYPPTRNYYTF	.	TRBV6-2/TRBV6-3	TRBJ1-2	.
TGTGCCAGCAGTGCAGCAGCAAGCAAGAGTCGGTACAATGAGCAGTTCTTC	CASSAAASKSRYNEQFF	.	TRBV6-1	TRBJ2-1	.
TGTGCCAGCAGAAATAGCGGTGAGACCCAGTACTTC	CASRNSGETQYF	.	TRBV25-1	TRBJ2-5	.
TGTGCCAGCAGTGAAGGGACAGGGGTTCCCTACGAGCAGTACTTC	CASSEGTGVPYEQYF	TRBD1	TRBV2	TRBJ2-7	.
TGTGCCACCAGCAAATTAGGGGACAGGGTGTCCGGTGGCTACACCTTC	CATSKLGDRVSGGYTF	TRBD1	TRBV15	TRBJ1-2	.
TGTGCCAGCAGCGTAGCGAGCCCTAACTATGGCTACACCTTC	CASSVASPNYGYTF	.	TRBV9	TRBJ1-2	once
TGTGCCAGCAGCCACCGACTGGGGCGGGGGAACTCCGGAGAGACCCAGTACTTC	CASSHRLGRGNSGETQYF	TRBD2	TRBV5-8	TRBJ2-5	.
TGCGCCAGCGCGGGAGGGGGACGGTCCGGGGAGCTGTTTTTT	CASAGGGRSGELFF	TRBD2	TRBV5-1	TRBJ2-2	.
TGTGCCAGCAGCTTGGGCCCCCAACCAAGTACACCCGGGGAGCTGTTTTTT	CASSLGPQPSTPGELFF	.	TRBV5-5	TRBJ2-2	.
TGTGCCAGCAGTTTCGACACCGGGGAGCTGTTTTTT	CASSFDTGELFF	.	TRBV12-3/TRBV12-4	TRBJ2-2	once
TGTGCCAGTAGCCTCCAGGACAGGGCGACCGGGGAGCTGTTTTTT	CASSLQDRATGELFF	TRBD1	TRBV19	TRBJ2-2	once
TGTGCCAGCAGCCTTTGGGGAGAAAGCTACACCTTC	CASSLWGESYTF	.	TRBV12-3/TRBV12-4	TRBJ1-2	.
TGTGCCAGCAGCGTAGACGGGAATCAGCCCCAGCATTTT	CASSVDGNQPQHF	.	TRBV9	TRBJ1-5	.
TGTGCCAGCAGCCAAGGGCTAGCGGGCCCCCCCTACGAGCAGTACTTC	CASSQGLAGPPYEQYF	TRBD2	TRBV3-1/TRBV3-2	TRBJ2-7	.
TGCGCCAGCAGCTTGGAGGGGGGGAACTACAATGAGCAGTTCTTC	CASSLEGGNYNEQFF	.	TRBV5-1	TRBJ2-1	.
TGCGCCAGCAGCCAAGATTCCAGCGGGAGTGCAAATGAGCAGTTCTTC	CASSQDSSGSANEQFF	TRBD2	TRBV4-1	TRBJ2-1	once
TGCGCCAGCATTAGTGTCGACGAGCAGTACTTC	CASISVDEQYF	.	TRBV10-2	TRBJ2-7	.
TGTGCCACCAGCAGGGATAGGACAGGGGGCGCGTACGAGCAGTACTTC	CATSRDRTGGAYEQYF	TRBD1	TRBV15	TRBJ2-7	.
TGTGCCAGCTCAGCTGCCGGGACAGGGGGTAATCAGCCCCAGCATTTT	CASSAAGTGGNQPQHF	TRBD1	TRBV18	TRBJ1-5	.
TGCAGCGTTGCGGGACAGACCTACGAGCAGTACTTC	CSVAGQTYEQYF	TRBD1	TRBV29-1	TRBJ2-7	.
TGCGCCAGCAGCTTCGAGGGTCAGGGGGCGGGAGGGCGTGAGACCCAGTACTTC	CASSFEGQGAGGRETQYF	.	TRBV5-1	TRBJ2-5	.
TGTGCCAGCAGCGGTCTGACTAGAGGCCTTGGCGAGCAGTACTTC	CASSGLTRGLGEQYF	.	TRBV7-2	TRBJ2-7	.
TGTGCCAGCAGCCAAGTGGCGGGAGGTTCCTACAATGAGCAGTTCTTC	CASSQVAGGSYNEQFF	TRBD2	TRBV4-2	TRBJ2-1	.
TGTGCCAGCAGTGATGGACTAGCGGGGGTATCGAACACCGGGGAGCTGTTTTTT	CASSDGLAGVSNTGELFF	TRBD2	TRBV2	TRBJ2-2	few